This T cell receptor beta chain appears in the sequencing data of a study of early T cells in non-severe SARS-CoV-2 infection. The V end was cut by 7 bases, the J end by 8 bases, with 15 bases between. Germline CDR1 reads MDHEN; CDR2 reads SYDVKM. This CDR3 spans 13 amino acids. Individual cDNA molecules each received unique molecular identifiers attached to them. TCRdb reprocessed the 5' RACE reads via MiXCR and lists one record per CDR3 protein. The table has around 99,000 distinct CDR3 sequences, around 10% seen once. This clonotype was counted many times. This chain connects TRBV28 to TRBJ2-1, with TRBD1 as a possible D gene (6 bases). The TCR comes from an adult who was a healthcare worker with PCR-confirmed SARS-CoV-2 infection or an uninfected control (not recorded which). The sample taken for sequencing was whole blood. Here the CDR3 DNA reads TGTGCCAGCAACCCCGGGACAAACGATGAGCAGTTCTTC. Protein sequence: CASNPGTNDEQFF.